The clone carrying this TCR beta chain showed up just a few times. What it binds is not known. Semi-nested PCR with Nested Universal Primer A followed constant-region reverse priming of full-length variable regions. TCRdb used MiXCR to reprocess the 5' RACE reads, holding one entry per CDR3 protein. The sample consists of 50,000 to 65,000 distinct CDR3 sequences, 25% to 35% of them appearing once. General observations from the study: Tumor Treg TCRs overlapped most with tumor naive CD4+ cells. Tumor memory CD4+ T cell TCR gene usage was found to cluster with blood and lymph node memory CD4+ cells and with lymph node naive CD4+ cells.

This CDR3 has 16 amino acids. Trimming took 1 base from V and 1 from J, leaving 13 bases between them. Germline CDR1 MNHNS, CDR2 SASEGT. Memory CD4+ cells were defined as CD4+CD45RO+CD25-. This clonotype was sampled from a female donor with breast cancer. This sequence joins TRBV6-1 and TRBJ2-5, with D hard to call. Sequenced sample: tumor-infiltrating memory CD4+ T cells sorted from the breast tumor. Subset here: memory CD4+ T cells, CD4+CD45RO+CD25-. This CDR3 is CASSEDKGWVQETQYF. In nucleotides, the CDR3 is TGTGCCAGCAGTGAAGATAAGGGTTGGGTCCAAGAGACCCAGTACTTC.